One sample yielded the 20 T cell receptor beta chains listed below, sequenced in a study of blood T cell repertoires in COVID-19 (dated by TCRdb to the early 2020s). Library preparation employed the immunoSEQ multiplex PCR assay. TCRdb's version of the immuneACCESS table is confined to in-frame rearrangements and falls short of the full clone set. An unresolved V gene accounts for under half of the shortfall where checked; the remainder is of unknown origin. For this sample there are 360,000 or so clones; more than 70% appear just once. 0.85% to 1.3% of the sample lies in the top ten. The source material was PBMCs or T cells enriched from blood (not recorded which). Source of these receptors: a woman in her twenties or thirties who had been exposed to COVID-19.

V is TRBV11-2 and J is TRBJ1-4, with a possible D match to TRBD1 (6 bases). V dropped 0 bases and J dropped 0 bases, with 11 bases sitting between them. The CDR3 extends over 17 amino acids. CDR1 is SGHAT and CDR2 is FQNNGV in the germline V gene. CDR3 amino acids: CASSLEGGGATNEKLFF. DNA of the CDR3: TGTGCCAGCAGCTTAGAAGGGGGGGGAGCAACTAATGAAAAACTGTTTTTT.

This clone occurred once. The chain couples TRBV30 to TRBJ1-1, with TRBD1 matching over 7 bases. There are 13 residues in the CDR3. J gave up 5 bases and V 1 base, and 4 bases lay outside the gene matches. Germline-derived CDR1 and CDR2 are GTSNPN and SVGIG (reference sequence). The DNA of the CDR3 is TGTGCCTGGAGTGGGGACAGCAGGACTGAAGCTTTCTTT. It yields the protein CAWSGDSRTEAFF.

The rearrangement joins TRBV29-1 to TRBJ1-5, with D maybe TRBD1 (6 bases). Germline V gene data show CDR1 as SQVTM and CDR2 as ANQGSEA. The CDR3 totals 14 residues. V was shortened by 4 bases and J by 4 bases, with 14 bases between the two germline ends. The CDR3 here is CSVGDTGLNQPQHF. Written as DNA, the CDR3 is TGCAGCGTTGGGGACACAGGGCTAAATCAGCCCCAGCATTTT.

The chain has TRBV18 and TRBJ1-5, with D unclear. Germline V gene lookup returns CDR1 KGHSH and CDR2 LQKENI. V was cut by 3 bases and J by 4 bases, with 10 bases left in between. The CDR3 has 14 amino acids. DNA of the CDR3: TGTGCCAGCTCACCCCAAGCGGGGAATCAGCCCCAGCATTTT. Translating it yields CASSPQAGNQPQHF.

Here the CDR3 reads CASKTGTGYYEQYF. The CDR3 DNA follows: TGTGCCAGCAAAACCGGGACAGGCTACTACGAGCAGTACTTC. This rearrangement joins TRBV28 to TRBJ2-7, with TRBD1 matching 8 bases. The V and J ends lost 7 bases and 3 bases, in that order; junction bases with no gene match: 8. CDR3 size: 14 residues. The germline CDR1 and CDR2 sequences are MDHEN and SYDVKM.

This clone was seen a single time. CDR3 coding DNA: TGCGCCAGCAGCCCGGACCAGACAGAGGGCTACACCTTC. It specifies CASSPDQTEGYTF. The chain is built from TRBV5-1 and TRBJ1-2, with D perhaps TRBD1 (5 bases). The V and J ends lost 4 bases and 8 bases respectively, with 15 bases between them. CDR3 length: 13 amino acids. Germline CDR1 is SGHRS and CDR2 is YFSETQ.

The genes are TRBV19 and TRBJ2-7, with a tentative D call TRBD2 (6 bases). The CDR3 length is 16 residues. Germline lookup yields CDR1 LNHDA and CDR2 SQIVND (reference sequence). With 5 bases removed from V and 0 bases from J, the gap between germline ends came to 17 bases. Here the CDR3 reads CASSPVAGPGSYEQYF. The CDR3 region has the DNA TGTGCCAGTAGTCCAGTCGCGGGGCCGGGCTCCTACGAGCAGTACTTC. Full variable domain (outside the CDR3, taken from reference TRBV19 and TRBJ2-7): DGGITQSPKYLFRKEGQNVTLSCEQNLNHDAMYWYRQDPGQGLRLIYYSQIVNDFQKGDIAEGYSVSREKKESFPLTVTSAQKNPTAFYLCASSPVAGPGSYEQYFGPGTRLTVT.

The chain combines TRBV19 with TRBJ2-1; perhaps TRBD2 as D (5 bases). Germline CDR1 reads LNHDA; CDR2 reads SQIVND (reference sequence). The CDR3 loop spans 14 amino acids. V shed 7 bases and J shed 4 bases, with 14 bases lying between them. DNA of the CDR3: TGTGCCAGTACCCCAACGGGCGGGTACAATGAGCAGTTCTTC. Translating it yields CASTPTGGYNEQFF.

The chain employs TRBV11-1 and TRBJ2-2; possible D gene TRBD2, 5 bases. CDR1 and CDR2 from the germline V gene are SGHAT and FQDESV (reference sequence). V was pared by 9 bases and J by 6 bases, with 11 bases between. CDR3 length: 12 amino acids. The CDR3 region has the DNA TGTGCCAGTGCGCCGGGGTCCGGGGAGCTGTTTTTT. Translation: CASAPGSGELFF.

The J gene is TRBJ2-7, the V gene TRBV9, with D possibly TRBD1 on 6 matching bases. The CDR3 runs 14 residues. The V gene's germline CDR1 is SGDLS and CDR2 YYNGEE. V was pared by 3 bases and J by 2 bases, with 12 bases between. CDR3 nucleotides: TGTGCCAGCAGCGCCACACAGGGCCCCTACGAGCAGTACTTC. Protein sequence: CASSATQGPYEQYF.

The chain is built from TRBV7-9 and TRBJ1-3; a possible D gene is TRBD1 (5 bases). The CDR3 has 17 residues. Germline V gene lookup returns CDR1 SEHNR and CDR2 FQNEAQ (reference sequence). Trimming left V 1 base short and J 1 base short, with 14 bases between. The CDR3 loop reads CASSLGSGTPSGNTIYF. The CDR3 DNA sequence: TGTGCCAGCAGCTTAGGCAGCGGGACCCCGTCTGGAAACACCATATATTTT.

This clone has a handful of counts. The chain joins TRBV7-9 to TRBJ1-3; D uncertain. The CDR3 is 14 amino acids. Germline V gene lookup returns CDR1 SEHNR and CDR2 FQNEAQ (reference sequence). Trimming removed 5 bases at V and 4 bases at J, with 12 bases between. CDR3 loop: CASSAFSPGNTIYF. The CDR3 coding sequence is TGTGCCAGCAGCGCCTTCAGTCCCGGAAACACCATATATTTT. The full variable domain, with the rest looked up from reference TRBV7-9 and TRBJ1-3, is DTGVSQNPRHKITKRGQNVTFRCDPISEHNRLYWYRQTLGQGPEFLTYFQNEAQLEKSRLLSDRFSAERPKGSFSTLEIQRTEQGDSAMYLCASSAFSPGNTIYFGEGSWLTVV.

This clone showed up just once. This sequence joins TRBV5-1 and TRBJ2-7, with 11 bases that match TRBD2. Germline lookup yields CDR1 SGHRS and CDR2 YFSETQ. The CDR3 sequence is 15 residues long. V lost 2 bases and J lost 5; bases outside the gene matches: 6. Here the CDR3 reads CASSFSGRAGDEQYF. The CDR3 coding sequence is TGCGCCAGCAGCTTTAGCGGGAGGGCCGGGGACGAGCAGTACTTC.

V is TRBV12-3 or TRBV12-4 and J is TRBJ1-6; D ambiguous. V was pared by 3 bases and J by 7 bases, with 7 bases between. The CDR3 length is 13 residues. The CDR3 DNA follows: TGTGCCAGCAGTTTCCCAGGAAATTCACCCCTCCACTTT. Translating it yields CASSFPGNSPLHF.

The chain's CDR3 is CASIRSEFNYGYTF. The CDR3 DNA reads as TGTGCCAGCATACGGTCTGAGTTTAACTATGGCTACACCTTC. This chain uses TRBV28 with TRBJ1-2; no firm D call. Looked up from germline, CDR1 is MDHEN and CDR2 is SYDVKM. This CDR3 comprises 14 residues. Trimming took 7 bases from V and 1 from J, leaving 13 bases between them.

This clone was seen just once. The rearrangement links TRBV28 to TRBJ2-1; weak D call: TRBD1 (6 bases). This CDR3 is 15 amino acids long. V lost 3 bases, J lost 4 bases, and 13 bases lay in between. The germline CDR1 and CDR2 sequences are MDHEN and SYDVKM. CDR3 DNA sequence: TGTGCCAGCAGTTTGAGGGGGACCACATACAATGAGCAGTTCTTC. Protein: CASSLRGTTYNEQFF.

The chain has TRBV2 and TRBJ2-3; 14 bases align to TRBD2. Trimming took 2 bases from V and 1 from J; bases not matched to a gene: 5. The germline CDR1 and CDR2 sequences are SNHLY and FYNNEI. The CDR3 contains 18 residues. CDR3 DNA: TGTGCCAGCAGTGAACGACTAGCGGGAGGGCCTGGCACAGATACGCAGTATTTT. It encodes CASSERLAGGPGTDTQYF.

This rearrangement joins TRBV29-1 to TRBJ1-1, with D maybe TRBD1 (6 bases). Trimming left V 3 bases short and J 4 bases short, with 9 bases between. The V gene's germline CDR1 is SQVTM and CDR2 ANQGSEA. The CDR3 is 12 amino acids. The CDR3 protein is CSVDPRGTEAFF. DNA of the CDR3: TGCAGCGTTGATCCCAGGGGCACTGAAGCTTTCTTT.

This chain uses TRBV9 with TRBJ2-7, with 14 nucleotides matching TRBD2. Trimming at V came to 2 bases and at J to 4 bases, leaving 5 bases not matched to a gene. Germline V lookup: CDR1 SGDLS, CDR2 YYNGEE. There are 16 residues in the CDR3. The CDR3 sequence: CASSVEGTSGSYEQYF. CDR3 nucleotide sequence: TGTGCCAGCAGCGTTGAGGGGACTAGCGGGAGTTACGAGCAGTACTTC.

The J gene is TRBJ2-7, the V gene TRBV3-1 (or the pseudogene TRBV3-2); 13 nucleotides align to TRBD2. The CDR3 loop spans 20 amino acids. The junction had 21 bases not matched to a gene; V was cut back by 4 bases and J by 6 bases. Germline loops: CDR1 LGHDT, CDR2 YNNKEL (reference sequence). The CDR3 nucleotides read TGTGCCAGCAGCCCGCCCGTGGCCGGGACTAGCGGGACGTTTACAGGCGAGCAGTACTTC. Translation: CASSPPVAGTSGTFTGEQYF.